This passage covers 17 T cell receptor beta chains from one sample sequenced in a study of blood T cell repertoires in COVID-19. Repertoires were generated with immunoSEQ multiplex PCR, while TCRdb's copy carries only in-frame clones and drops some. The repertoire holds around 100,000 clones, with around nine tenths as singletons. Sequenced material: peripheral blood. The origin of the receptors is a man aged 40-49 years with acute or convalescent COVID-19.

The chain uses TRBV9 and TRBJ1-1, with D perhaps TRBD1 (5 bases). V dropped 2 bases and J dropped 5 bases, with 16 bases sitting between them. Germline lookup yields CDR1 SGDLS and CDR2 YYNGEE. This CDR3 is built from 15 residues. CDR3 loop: CASSVSPGPGTEAFF. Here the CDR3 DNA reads TGTGCCAGCAGCGTCAGCCCAGGGCCTGGAACTGAAGCTTTCTTT.

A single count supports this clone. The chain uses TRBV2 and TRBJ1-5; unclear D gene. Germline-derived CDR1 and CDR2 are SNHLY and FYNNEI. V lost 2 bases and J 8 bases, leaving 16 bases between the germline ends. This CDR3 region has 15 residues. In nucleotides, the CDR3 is TGTGCCAGCAGTGAATCTACGGCCCCGGGAAAGCCCCAGCATTTT. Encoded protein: CASSESTAPGKPQHF.

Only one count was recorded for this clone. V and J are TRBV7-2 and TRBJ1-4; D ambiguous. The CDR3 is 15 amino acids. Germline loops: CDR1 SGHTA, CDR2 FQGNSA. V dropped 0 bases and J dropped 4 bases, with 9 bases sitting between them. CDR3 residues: CASSLAGINNEKLFF. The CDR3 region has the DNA TGTGCCAGCAGCTTAGCCGGGATCAATAATGAAAAACTGTTTTTT. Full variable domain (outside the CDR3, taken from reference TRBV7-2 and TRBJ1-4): GAGVSQSPSNKVTEKGKDVELRCDPISGHTALYWYRQSLGQGLEFLIYFQGNSAPDKSGLPSDRFSAERTGGSVSTLTIQRTQQEDSAVYLCASSLAGINNEKLFFGSGTQLSVL.

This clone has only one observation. Here the CDR3 DNA reads TGTGCCAGCAGCGGGGGCAACAATGAGCAGTTCTTC. The encoded protein is CASSGGNNEQFF. This chain joins TRBV11-2 and TRBJ2-1; the D gene is possibly TRBD1 (6 bases). The germline V and J ends were trimmed by 5 bases and 5 bases, with 7 bases remaining between them. CDR1 and CDR2 (germline): SGHAT, FQNNGV. There are 12 residues in the CDR3.

The CDR3 is CASSVTSGRGAGSYNEQFF. DNA of the CDR3: TGTGCCAGCAGCGTAACTAGCGGGAGAGGTGCGGGGTCCTACAATGAGCAGTTCTTC. This chain joins TRBV9 and TRBJ2-1; 11 bases are shared with TRBD2. V lost 1 base to trimming and J lost 1 base; unmatched junction nucleotides: 10. Per germline, CDR1 SGDLS and CDR2 YYNGEE. This CDR3 has 19 amino acids.

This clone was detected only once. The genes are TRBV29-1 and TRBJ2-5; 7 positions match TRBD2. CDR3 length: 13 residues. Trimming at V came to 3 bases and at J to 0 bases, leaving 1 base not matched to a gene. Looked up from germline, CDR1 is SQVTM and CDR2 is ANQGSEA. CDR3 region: CSVDRGDQETQYF. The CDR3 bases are TGCAGCGTTGACCGGGGGGACCAAGAGACCCAGTACTTC.

CDR3 bases: TGCGCCAGCAGCCAAGACCGAGGTGGGAGTCACCGCACAGATACGCAGTATTTT. Protein product: CASSQDRGGSHRTDTQYF. The chain joins TRBV4-1 to TRBJ2-3; perhaps TRBD2 as D (5 bases). The V and J ends lost 0 bases and 1 base respectively, with 17 bases between them. CDR1 is MGHRA, CDR2 YSYEKL, per germline. This CDR3 contains 18 residues.

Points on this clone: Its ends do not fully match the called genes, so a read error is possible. The DNA for the CDR3 is TGTGCCAGCAGCTTGCGACTAGCGGGGGCCCCTCAATACAGTGAGCAGTTCTTC. Encoded protein: CASSLRLAGAPQYSEQFF. The chain links TRBV7-8 to TRBJ2-1; the match to TRBD2 covers 12 bases. This CDR3 has 18 residues. CDR1 and CDR2 from the germline V gene are SGHVS and FQNEAQ.

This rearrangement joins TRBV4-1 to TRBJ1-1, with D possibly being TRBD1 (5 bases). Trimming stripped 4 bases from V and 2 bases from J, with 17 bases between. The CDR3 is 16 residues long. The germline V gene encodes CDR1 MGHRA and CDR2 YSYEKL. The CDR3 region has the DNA TGCGCCAGCAGCCCGAACTCCCTAGGGGTTAACACTGAAGCTTTCTTT. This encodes CASSPNSLGVNTEAFF.

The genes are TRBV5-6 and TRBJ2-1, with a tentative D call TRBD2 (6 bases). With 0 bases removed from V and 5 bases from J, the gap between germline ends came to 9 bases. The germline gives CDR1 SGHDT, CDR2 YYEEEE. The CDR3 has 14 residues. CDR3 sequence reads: CASSLGGANNEQFF. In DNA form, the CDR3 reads TGTGCCAGCAGCTTGGGCGGGGCGAACAATGAGCAGTTCTTC.

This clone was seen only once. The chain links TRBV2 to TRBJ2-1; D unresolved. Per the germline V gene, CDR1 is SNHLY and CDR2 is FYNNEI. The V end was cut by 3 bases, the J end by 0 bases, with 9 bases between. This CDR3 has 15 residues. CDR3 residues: CASSDGGSSYNEQFF. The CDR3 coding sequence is TGTGCCAGCAGTGACGGCGGAAGCTCCTACAATGAGCAGTTCTTC.

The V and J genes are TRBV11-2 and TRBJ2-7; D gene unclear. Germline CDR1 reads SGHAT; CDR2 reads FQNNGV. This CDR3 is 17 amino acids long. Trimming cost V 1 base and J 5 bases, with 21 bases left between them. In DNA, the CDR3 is TGTGCCAGCAGCTTAGTGGGTTCAGGCCATGGTAGGAACGAGCAGTACTTC. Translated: CASSLVGSGHGRNEQYF. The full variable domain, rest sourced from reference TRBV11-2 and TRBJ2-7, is EAGVAQSPRYKIIEKRQSVAFWCNPISGHATLYWYQQILGQGPKLLIQFQNNGVVDDSQLPKDRFSAERLKGVDSTLKIQPAKLEDSAVYLCASSLVGSGHGRNEQYFGPGTRLTVT.

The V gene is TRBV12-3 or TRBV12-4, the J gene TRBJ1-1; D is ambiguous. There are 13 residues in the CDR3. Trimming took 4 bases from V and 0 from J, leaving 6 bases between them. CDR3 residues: CASSYRVNTEAFF. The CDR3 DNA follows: TGTGCCAGCAGTTATAGAGTGAACACTGAAGCTTTCTTT.

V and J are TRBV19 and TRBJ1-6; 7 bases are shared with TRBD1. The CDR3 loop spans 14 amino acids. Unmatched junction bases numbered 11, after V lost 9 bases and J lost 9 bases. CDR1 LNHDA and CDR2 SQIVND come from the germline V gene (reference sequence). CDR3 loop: CASQGGTEVSPLHF. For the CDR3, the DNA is TGTGCCAGCCAAGGGGGGACAGAGGTTTCACCCCTCCACTTT.

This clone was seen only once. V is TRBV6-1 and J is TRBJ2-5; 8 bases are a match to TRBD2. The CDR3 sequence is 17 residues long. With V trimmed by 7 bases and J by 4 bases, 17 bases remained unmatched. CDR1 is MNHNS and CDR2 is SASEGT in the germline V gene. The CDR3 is CASTDPGGALLGETQYF. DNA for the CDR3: TGTGCCAGCACTGACCCGGGGGGGGCCCTATTGGGAGAGACCCAGTACTTC.

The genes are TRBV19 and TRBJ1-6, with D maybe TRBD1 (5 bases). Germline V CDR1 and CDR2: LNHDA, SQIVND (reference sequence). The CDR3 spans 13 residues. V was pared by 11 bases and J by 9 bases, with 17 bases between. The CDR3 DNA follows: TGTGCCTCCAGGGCGCCTCAGGGTTCACCCCTCCACTTT. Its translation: CASRAPQGSPLHF. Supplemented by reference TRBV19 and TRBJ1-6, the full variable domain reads DGGITQSPKYLFRKEGQNVTLSCEQNLNHDAMYWYRQDPGQGLRLIYYSQIVNDFQKGDIAEGYSVSREKKESFPLTVTSAQKNPTAFYLCASRAPQGSPLHFGNGTRLTVT.

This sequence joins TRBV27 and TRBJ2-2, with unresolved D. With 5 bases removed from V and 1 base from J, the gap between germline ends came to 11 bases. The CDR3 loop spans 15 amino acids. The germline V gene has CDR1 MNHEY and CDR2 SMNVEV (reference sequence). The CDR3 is CASSPARLNTGELFF. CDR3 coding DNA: TGTGCCAGCAGTCCCGCCAGGTTGAACACCGGGGAGCTGTTTTTT.